Described below is a single T cell receptor beta chain sequence and its context. What antigen it recognizes has not been identified. Base qualities are not provided; no much larger clone lies one nucleotide away. CDR1 SGHTA and CDR2 FQGNSA are derived from the germline V gene. The CDR3 holds 13 amino acids from the cysteine to the phenylalanine. Only the CDR3 DNA stays, 39 bases, in frame from base 1. The junction shows trimming of 5 bases on V and 5 bases on J, plus 12 bases between the germline ends. These data belong to a study of blood T cell repertoires in COVID-19 (dated by TCRdb to 2019 to 2021). Turning to the overall study: Samples from collaborators originated in the United States, Italy and Spain and spanned both the acute and convalescent phases of COVID-19. The prospective study material was composed of cDNA or gDNA derived from T cells, B-cell-depleted T cells, or PBMCs. Subjects who had been exposed to COVID-19, were actively infected with it, or had recovered from it provided the deeply sampled blood TCRbeta repertoires that made up the dataset. The repertoires were released in a freely available public database intended as a resource for research on the immune response to SARS-CoV-2. The samples were drawn from two sources: the first 160 participants of the ongoing ImmuneRACE study, and about 1,300 subjects contributed by 6 global collaborators. Nearly every sample came with metadata listing a de-identified subject ID, COVID-19 status, age in years and sex. Where available, HLA class I and class II types were taken from metadata supplied by the sample provider and were not determined by assay-based typing.

The immunoSEQ Assay, a bias-controlled multiplex PCR, was used to amplify TCRbeta CDR3 regions from genomic DNA. As for how the authors treated the data: Within the assay, amplification of reference gene primers was used to estimate how many nucleated cells each sample contained. Sequence reads were collapsed and filtered to measure the absolute abundance of every unique TCRbeta CDR3 rearrangement. For each sample, productive Simpson clonality was calculated by taking the square root of Simpson's diversity index across productive rearrangements. TCRdb mirrors the immuneACCESS table, restricted to in-frame sequences. Some clones are absent from its copies; in checked studies, under half trace to an unresolved V gene, and the reason for the others is unknown. V, J and clone size derive from that table, while D and trimming were established from the DNA sequence. This sample lists approximately 200,000 clones; roughly 87% were detected once. About a tenth of the sample lies in the top ten.

Broad study findings and their caveats: How much clinical and demographic metadata was included differed by source and by participant, and the metadata was provided uncurated.

Participants in the prospective study were aged about 18 to 95 years, lived in 20 to 25 United States geographic areas, and enrolled through a virtual design. In the prospective study, participants were assigned to cohorts based on the clinical history participants reported in a screening survey and a study questionnaire. Mobile phlebotomists in the prospective study collected whole blood, serum and a nasopharyngeal or oropharyngeal swab from every participant. Prospective study participants could optionally give additional blood draws and questionnaires over an approximately 2-month period. Blood samples from the prospective study were shipped frozen or at room temperature prior to DNA extraction.

The chain is assembled from TRBV7-2 and TRBJ2-5, with no confident D gene call. Sequencing input: PBMCs or T cells enriched from blood (not recorded which). The clonotype was recovered from a young man with acute COVID-19. The CDR3 protein: CASSPGPGETQYF. In nucleotides, the sequence is TGTGCCAGCAGCCCCGGTCCCGGGGAGACCCAGTACTTC.